A selection of T cell receptor beta chains follows, all from one sample in a study of T cell repertoires in cytomegalovirus infection. What these receptors recognize is not known. TCRdb reprocessed the reads via MiXCR and lists one record per CDR3 protein. The sample consists of fewer than 1,000,000 distinct CDR3 sequences, around a third of them appearing once. The sequences come from cultured CD8+ T cells from PBMCs, collected from culture after CMV antigen stimulation. The receptors come from a human donor in good health (CMV status not recorded). Some clones in this sample may be carry-over from other donors' samples. Each CDR3 is given with its conserved first and last residue. D genes are given only for firm matches. Size tells how often a clone was seen (once, few, many) or the class of an expanded clone, and some rows leave it out.

d_gene	v_gene	abundance	j_gene	CDR3aa	CDR3nt
-	TRBV28	many	TRBJ2-2	CASSSGDADTGELFF	TGTGCCAGCAGTTCGGGGGATGCTGACACCGGGGAGCTGTTTTTT
TRBD2	TRBV7-8	many	TRBJ2-1	CASSSPGLADEQFF	TGTGCCAGCAGCTCTCCGGGACTAGCGGATGAGCAGTTCTTC
-	TRBV6-1	few	TRBJ1-1	CASSEGVYRLEYTEAFF	TGTGCCAGCAGCGAGGGGGTTTACAGGTTAGAGTACACTGAAGCTTTCTTT
TRBD1	TRBV19	-	TRBJ1-4	CASSPGTDEKLFF	TGTGCCAGTAGTCCCGGGACAGATGAAAAACTGTTTTTT
-	TRBV14	-	TRBJ1-1	CASSQGPTRANTEAFF	TGTGCCAGCAGCCAAGGACCGACCCGGGCGAACACTGAAGCTTTCTTT
TRBD2	TRBV20-1	few	TRBJ2-2	CSADSGENTGELFF	TGCAGTGCTGATAGCGGGGAGAACACCGGGGAGCTGTTTTTT
TRBD1	TRBV6-5	few	TRBJ2-1	CASSFYHRGSNEQFF	TGTGCCAGCAGTTTCTACCACAGGGGGAGCAATGAGCAGTTCTTC
-	TRBV7-6	few	TRBJ2-5	CASAGGSETQYF	TGTGCCAGCGCAGGAGGTTCCGAGACCCAGTACTTC
-	TRBV7-6	few	TRBJ2-1	CASSFPVDGGYSYNEQFF	TGTGCCAGCAGCTTTCCTGTGGACGGGGGCTACTCCTACAATGAGCAGTTCTTC
TRBD1	TRBV7-6	many	TRBJ2-7	CASSPETGGDEQYF	TGTGCCAGCAGCCCCGAGACAGGGGGCGACGAGCAGTACTTC
TRBD1	TRBV12-3/TRBV12-4	few	TRBJ1-4	CASSGQGPVNEKLFF	TGTGCCAGCAGTGGACAGGGACCAGTTAATGAAAAACTGTTTTTT
-	TRBV5-6	-	TRBJ1-1	CASNLQGNTEAFF	TGTGCCAGCAACCTTCAGGGGAACACTGAAGCTTTCTTT
-	TRBV27	-	TRBJ2-1	CASSSPTDLQYNEQFF	TGTGCCAGCAGTTCCCCCACAGATCTACAATACAATGAGCAGTTCTTC
-	TRBV7-9	-	TRBJ1-2	CASTLSSRGAYGYTF	TGTGCCAGCACCCTCTCCTCCCGGGGCGCCTATGGCTACACCTTC
-	TRBV2	-	TRBJ1-2	CASSPTQRGYTF	TGTGCCAGCAGTCCAACCCAGAGGGGCTACACCTTC
-	TRBV12-3/TRBV12-4	-	TRBJ1-2	CASSLWGGPYGYTF	TGTGCCAGCAGTTTATGGGGCGGGCCCTATGGCTACACCTTC
-	TRBV12-3/TRBV12-4	-	TRBJ1-6	CASSPEGSSYNPPLHF	TGTGCCAGCAGCCCCGAGGGGAGCTCCTATAATCCACCCCTCCACTTT
TRBD1	TRBV19	-	TRBJ2-1	CASSAISGTVYNEQFF	TGTGCCAGTAGTGCGATTTCCGGGACAGTTTACAATGAGCAGTTCTTC
-	TRBV19	-	TRBJ1-5	CASPRKEGSNGNQPQHF	TGTGCCAGTCCTCGTAAGGAGGGATCGAATGGCAATCAGCCCCAGCATTTT
TRBD1	TRBV4-2	once	TRBJ2-6	CASSQDDTGDPGANVLTF	TGTGCCAGCAGCCAAGATGATACAGGGGACCCTGGGGCCAACGTCCTGACTTTC
-	TRBV4-1	few	TRBJ2-3	CASSLRGGSNTDTQYF	TGCGCCAGCAGCCTCAGGGGCGGCAGCAACACAGATACGCAGTATTTT
TRBD1	TRBV7-2	-	TRBJ1-4	CASSLDPGGNEKLFF	TGTGCCAGCAGCTTAGATCCAGGGGGGAATGAAAAACTGTTTTTT
-	TRBV5-1	few	TRBJ1-1	CASSPGGTNTEAFF	TGCGCCAGCAGCCCCGGGGGAACTAACACTGAAGCTTTCTTT
-	TRBV27	-	TRBJ1-2	CASSFSPHIQGIANYGYTF	TGTGCCAGCAGTTTCTCGCCTCACATCCAGGGCATAGCTAACTATGGCTACACCTTC
-	TRBV5-6	few	TRBJ1-6	CASSLEQRNSPLHF	TGTGCCAGCAGCTTGGAACAGAGAAATTCACCCCTCCACTTT
TRBD1	TRBV7-9	many	TRBJ1-1	CASSLNPTGEGTEAFF	TGTGCCAGCAGCTTAAACCCGACAGGGGAGGGCACTGAAGCTTTCTTT
-	TRBV7-9	-	TRBJ1-3	CASSYRLRTESSGNTIYF	TGTGCCAGCAGTTATCGTCTAAGAACCGAGAGCTCTGGAAACACCATATATTTT
TRBD2	TRBV7-3	-	TRBJ2-3	CASSHSGGLTDTQYF	TGTGCCAGCAGCCATAGCGGGGGCCTCACAGATACGCAGTATTTT
-	TRBV12-3/TRBV12-4	many	TRBJ2-3	CASSLGTGGPDTQYF	TGTGCCAGCAGTCTAGGTACGGGGGGCCCAGATACGCAGTATTTT
TRBD2	TRBV29-1	-	TRBJ2-6	CSVNLRGGSGANVLTF	TGCAGCGTTAATTTGAGGGGAGGGTCTGGGGCCAACGTCCTGACTTTC
-	TRBV4-1	few	TRBJ1-5	CASSEGIGQPQHF	TGCGCCAGCAGCGAGGGGATCGGGCAGCCCCAGCATTTT
-	TRBV7-6	-	TRBJ1-2	CASTSHLPAGRGGYGYTF	TGTGCCAGCACCTCCCATCTCCCAGCGGGCCGGGGGGGCTATGGCTACACCTTC
-	TRBV29-1	few	TRBJ2-1	CSVTRGAPYNEQFF	TGCAGCGTAACGCGTGGGGCTCCCTACAATGAGCAGTTCTTC
-	TRBV7-8	few	TRBJ2-1	CASSWRGRDEQFF	TGTGCCAGCTCCTGGAGGGGAAGGGATGAGCAGTTCTTC
-	TRBV9	-	TRBJ1-2	CASSQRTGGYTF	TGTGCCAGCAGCCAACGGACGGGCGGCTACACCTTC
-	TRBV5-1	few	TRBJ1-1	CASSWIGANTEAFF	TGCGCCAGCAGCTGGATCGGGGCGAACACTGAAGCTTTCTTT
-	TRBV27	-	TRBJ1-1	CASSLMGPANTEAFF	TGTGCCAGCAGTTTGATGGGTCCGGCGAACACTGAAGCTTTCTTT
TRBD1	TRBV9	-	TRBJ1-2	CASSGGQGFLYGYTF	TGTGCCAGCAGCGGGGGACAGGGATTCCTCTATGGCTACACCTTC
-	TRBV2	few	TRBJ1-1	CATTRGGMNTEAFF	TGTGCCACAACTAGAGGGGGAATGAACACTGAAGCTTTCTTT
-	TRBV28	-	TRBJ1-2	CASSFPGTAFYGYTF	TGTGCCAGCAGTTTCCCCGGGACTGCCTTCTATGGCTACACCTTC
TRBD1	TRBV14	-	TRBJ1-4	CASRQQGGEKLFF	TGTGCCAGCAGACAACAGGGGGGCGAAAAACTGTTTTTT
-	TRBV20-1	few	TRBJ2-1	CSAWTAISTYNEQFF	TGCAGTGCTTGGACTGCCATTTCCACCTACAATGAGCAGTTCTTC
-	TRBV4-1	-	TRBJ1-5	CASSQDGGLMYQPQHF	TGCGCCAGCAGCCAAGACGGGGGGCTCATGTATCAGCCCCAGCATTTT
TRBD2	TRBV11-2	-	TRBJ2-1	CASSLWTSGGQNEQFF	TGTGCCAGCAGCTTATGGACTAGCGGGGGGCAGAATGAGCAGTTCTTC
TRBD1	TRBV27	-	TRBJ1-2	CASSLSGTGGGYTF	TGTGCCAGCAGTTTATCCGGGACAGGGGGTGGCTACACCTTC
TRBD1	TRBV6-2/TRBV6-3	-	TRBJ1-2	CASSSGQGNAIYGYTF	TGTGCCAGCAGTTCCGGACAGGGGAATGCAATCTATGGCTACACCTTC